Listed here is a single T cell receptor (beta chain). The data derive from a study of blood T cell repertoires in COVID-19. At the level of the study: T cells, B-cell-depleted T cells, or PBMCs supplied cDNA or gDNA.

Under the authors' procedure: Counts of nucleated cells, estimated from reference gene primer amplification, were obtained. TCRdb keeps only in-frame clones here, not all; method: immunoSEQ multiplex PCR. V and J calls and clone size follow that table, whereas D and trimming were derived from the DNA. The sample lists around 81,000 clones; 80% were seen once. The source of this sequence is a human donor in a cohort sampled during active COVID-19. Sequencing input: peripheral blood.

The CDR3 nucleotides read TGCGCCAGCAGCCAAGATATGGCCAGGGCCCTCTCTAACTATGGCTACACCTTC. Amino acids: CASSQDMARALSNYGYTF. The gene calls are TRBV4-1 and TRBJ1-2, with a possible D match to TRBD1 (5 bases). The V gene lost 0 bases and the J gene lost 0 bases, with 17 bases spanning the gap. This CDR3 is built from 18 residues. Looked up from germline, CDR1 is MGHRA and CDR2 is YSYEKL.